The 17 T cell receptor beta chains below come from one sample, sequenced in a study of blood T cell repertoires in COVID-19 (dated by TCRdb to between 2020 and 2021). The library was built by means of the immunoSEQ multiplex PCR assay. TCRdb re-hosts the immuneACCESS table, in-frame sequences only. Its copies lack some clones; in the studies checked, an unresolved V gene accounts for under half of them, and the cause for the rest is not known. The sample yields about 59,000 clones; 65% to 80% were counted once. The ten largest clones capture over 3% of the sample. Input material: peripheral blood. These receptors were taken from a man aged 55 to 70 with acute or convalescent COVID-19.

The CDR3 DNA sequence: TGTGCCAGCAGCCCCGCACTAGCGGCCTACGAGCAGTACTTC. This encodes CASSPALAAYEQYF. This chain connects TRBV7-2 to TRBJ2-7; TRBD2 matches 8 bases. V shed 5 bases and J 2 bases; nucleotides not matched to a gene: 5. Germline-derived CDR1 and CDR2 are SGHTA and FQGNSA. The CDR3 runs 14 residues.

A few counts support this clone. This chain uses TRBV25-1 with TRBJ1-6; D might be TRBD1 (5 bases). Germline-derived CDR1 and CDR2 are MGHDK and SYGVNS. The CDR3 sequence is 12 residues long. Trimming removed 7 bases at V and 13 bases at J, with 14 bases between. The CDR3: CASMPGGGPLHF. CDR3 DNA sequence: TGTGCCAGCATGCCGGGGGGGGGTCCCCTCCACTTT.

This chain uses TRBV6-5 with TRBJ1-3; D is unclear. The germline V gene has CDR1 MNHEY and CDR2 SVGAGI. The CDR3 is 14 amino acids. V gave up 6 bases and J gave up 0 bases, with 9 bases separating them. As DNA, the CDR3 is TGTGCCAGCAGCTCAACACGCTCTGGAAACACCATATATTTT. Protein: CASSSTRSGNTIYF.

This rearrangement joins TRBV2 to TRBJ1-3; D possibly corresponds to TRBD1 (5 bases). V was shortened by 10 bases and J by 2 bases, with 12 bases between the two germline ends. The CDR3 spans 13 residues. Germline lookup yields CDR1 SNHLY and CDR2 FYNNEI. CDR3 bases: TGTGCCAACAAGCAAGGGGCTGGAAACACCATATATTTT. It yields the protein CANKQGAGNTIYF.

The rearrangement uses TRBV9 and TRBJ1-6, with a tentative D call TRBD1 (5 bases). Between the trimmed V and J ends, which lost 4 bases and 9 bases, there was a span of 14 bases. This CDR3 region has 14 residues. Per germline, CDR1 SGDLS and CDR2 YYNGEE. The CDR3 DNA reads TGTGCCAGCAGCCCAGACGGGGGAGGTTCACCCCTCCACTTT. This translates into CASSPDGGGSPLHF.

The CDR3 DNA sequence: TGTGCCAGCAGCGGCCTTGCAACTAATGAAAAACTGTTTTTT. The encoded protein is CASSGLATNEKLFF. The chain joins TRBV7-9 to TRBJ1-4; no clear D gene. CDR1 and CDR2 from the germline V gene are SEHNR and FQNEAQ (reference sequence). Trimming removed 5 bases from V and 0 bases from J, with 7 bases in between. The length of the CDR3 is 14 residues.

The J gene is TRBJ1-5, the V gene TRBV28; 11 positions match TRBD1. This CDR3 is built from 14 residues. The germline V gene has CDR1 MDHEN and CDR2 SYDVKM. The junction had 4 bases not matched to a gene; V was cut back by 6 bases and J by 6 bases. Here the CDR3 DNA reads TGTGCCAGCAGCCGGACAGGGGGCGCTCAGCCCCAGCATTTT. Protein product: CASSRTGGAQPQHF.

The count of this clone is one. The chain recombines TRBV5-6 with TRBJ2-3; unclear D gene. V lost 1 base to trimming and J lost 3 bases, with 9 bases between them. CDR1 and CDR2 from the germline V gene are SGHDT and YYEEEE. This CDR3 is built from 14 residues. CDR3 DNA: TGTGCCAGCAGCTTGCCGGGTTTAACAGATACGCAGTATTTT. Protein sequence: CASSLPGLTDTQYF.

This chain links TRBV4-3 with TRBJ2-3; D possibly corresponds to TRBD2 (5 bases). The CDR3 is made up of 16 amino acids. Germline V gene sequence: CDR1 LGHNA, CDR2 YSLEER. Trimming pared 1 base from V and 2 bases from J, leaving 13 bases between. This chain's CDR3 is CASSQGVSDPTDTQYF. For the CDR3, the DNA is TGCGCCAGCAGCCAAGGGGTTAGCGACCCCACAGATACGCAGTATTTT.

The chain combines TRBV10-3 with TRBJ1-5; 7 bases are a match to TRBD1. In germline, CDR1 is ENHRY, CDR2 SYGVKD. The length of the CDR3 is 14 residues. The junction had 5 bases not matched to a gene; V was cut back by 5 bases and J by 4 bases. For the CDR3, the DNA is TGTGCCATCAGTCGAGCAGGGGGTAATCAGCCCCAGCATTTT. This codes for CAISRAGGNQPQHF.

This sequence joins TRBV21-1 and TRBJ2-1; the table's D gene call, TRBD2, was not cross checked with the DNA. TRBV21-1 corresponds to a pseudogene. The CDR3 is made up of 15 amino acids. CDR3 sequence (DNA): TGTGCCAGCAGCAAGAGGGGCGGGACGTACAATGAGCAGTTCTTC. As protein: CASSKRGGTYNEQFF.

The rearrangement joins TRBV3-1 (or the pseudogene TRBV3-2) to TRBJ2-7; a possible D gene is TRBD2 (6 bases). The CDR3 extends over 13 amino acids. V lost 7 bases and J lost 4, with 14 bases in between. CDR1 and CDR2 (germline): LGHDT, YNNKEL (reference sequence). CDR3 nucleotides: TGTGCCAGCACCAACGGCGGAGGGTACGAGCAGTACTTC. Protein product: CASTNGGGYEQYF.

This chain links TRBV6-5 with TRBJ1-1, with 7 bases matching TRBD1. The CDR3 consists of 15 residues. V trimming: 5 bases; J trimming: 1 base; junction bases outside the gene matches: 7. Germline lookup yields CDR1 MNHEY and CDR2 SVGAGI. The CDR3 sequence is CASSRYRGRNTEAFF. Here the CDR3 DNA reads TGTGCCAGCAGTAGATACAGGGGACGGAACACTGAAGCTTTCTTT.

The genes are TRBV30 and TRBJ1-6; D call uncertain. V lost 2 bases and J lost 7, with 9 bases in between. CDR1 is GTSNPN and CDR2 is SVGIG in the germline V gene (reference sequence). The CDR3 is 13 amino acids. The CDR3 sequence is CAWSSEMNSPLHF. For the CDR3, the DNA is TGTGCCTGGAGTTCGGAGATGAATTCACCCCTCCACTTT. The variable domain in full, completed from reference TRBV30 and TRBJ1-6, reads SQTIHQWPATLVQPVGSPLSLECTVEGTSNPNLYWYRQAAGRGLQLLFYSVGIGQISSEVPQNLSASRPQDRQFILSSKKLLLSDSGFYLCAWSSEMNSPLHFGNGTRLTVT.

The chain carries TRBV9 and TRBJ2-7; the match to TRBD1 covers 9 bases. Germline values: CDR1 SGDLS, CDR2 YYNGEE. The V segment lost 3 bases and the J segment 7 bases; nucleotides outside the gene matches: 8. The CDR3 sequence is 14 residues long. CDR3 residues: CASSGRTGEGEQYF. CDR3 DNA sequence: TGTGCCAGCAGCGGGCGGACAGGGGAGGGAGAGCAGTACTTC.

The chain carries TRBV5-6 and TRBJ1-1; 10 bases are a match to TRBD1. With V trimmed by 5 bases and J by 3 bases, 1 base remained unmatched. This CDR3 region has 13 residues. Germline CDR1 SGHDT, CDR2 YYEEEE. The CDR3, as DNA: TGTGCCAGCAGGGACAGGGGGGACACTGAAGCTTTCTTT. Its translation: CASRDRGDTEAFF.

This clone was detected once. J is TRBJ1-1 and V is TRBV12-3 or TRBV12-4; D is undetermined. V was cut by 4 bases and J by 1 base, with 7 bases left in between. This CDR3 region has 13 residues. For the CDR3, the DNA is TGTGCCAGCAGTTCGTCCAGGAACACTGAAGCTTTCTTT. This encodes CASSSSRNTEAFF.